These 32 T cell receptor beta chains were all obtained from the same sample, sequenced in a study of T cells in Graves' hyperthyroidism and ophthalmopathy (dated by TCRdb to about 2019). The library was built by means of multiplex PCR. Sequencing used an Illumina HiSeq 2000. Amplification of TCR beta CDR3 regions was carried out from RNA transcripts. A first-round RT-PCR of the TCR CDR3 used the HTBI primer set with the Qiagen OneStep RT-PCR kit. TCRdb ran its own pipeline on the public reads, namely fastp trimming at Q25 and MiXCR clone calling, and kept in-frame beta chains. Identical CDR3 protein sequences are pooled into one entry, listed with their most common genes and DNA. The sample records hundreds of thousands of distinct CDR3 sequences, 35% of which are singletons. Roughly 30% of the sample lies in the top ten. Input material: blood. All receptors derive from a woman between 35 and 50 years old with Graves' hyperthyroidism.

Comments on this clonotype: A read error is possible here, since a much larger clone lies one base away. This chain links TRBV20-1 with TRBJ1-3, with D possibly TRBD1 on 5 matching bases. The CDR3 covers 16 residues. CDR1 and CDR2 from the germline V gene are DFQATT and SNEGSKA (reference sequence). The V and J ends lost 3 bases and 4 bases respectively, with 19 bases between them. CDR3 DNA sequence: TGCAGTGCTAGTCGTCCGGGACGGGGAACAGGAAACACCATATATTTT. Residues: CSASRPGRGTGNTIYF.

This clonotype was counted at least ten times. The V call is TRBV7-2, the J call TRBJ2-7, with 8 bases identical to TRBD2. V dropped 5 bases and J dropped 1; count of bases not matched to a gene: 7. The length of the CDR3 is 15 residues. Germline values: CDR1 SGHTA, CDR2 FQGNSA. The CDR3 DNA is TGTGCCAGCAGCCTTAGCGGGAAGATGTCCTACGAGCAGTACTTC. It encodes CASSLSGKMSYEQYF.

The gene calls are TRBV28 and TRBJ2-7; TRBD2 aligns across 11 bases. The CDR3 is made up of 15 amino acids. Germline V CDR1 and CDR2: MDHEN, SYDVKM. The V and J ends lost 7 bases and 2 bases, in that order; junction bases with no gene match: 7. For the CDR3, the DNA is TGTGCCAGCAATGACCTAGCGGGAGGCACCTACGAGCAGTACTTC. Encoded protein: CASNDLAGGTYEQYF.

The V and J genes are TRBV29-1 and TRBJ2-5, with a tentative D call TRBD2 (5 bases). Germline V lookup: CDR1 SQVTM, CDR2 ANQGSEA. CDR3 length: 10 residues. V shed 3 bases and J shed 12 bases, with 11 bases lying between them. The CDR3 loop reads CSVDDGVEYF. CDR3 nucleotides: TGCAGCGTTGACGACGGGGTGGAGTACTTC.

This clonotype was counted ten times or more. This chain links TRBV7-7 with TRBJ1-6; D call uncertain. The CDR3 is 14 amino acids. The germline V gene has CDR1 SSHAT and CDR2 FNYEAQ (reference sequence). With 2 bases removed from V and 8 bases from J, the gap between germline ends came to 10 bases. The CDR3, as DNA: TGTGCCAGCAGCTTAATCTATAGAGATTCACCCCTCCACTTT. It yields the protein CASSLIYRDSPLHF.

V is TRBV5-1 and J is TRBJ2-7; D gene uncertain. V gave up 4 bases and J gave up 5 bases, with 10 bases separating them. The CDR3 length is 12 residues. Germline V gene sequence: CDR1 SGHRS, CDR2 YFSETQ. The CDR3 DNA reads as TGCGCCAGCAGCCTGGGATTCGACGAGCAGTACTTC. The encoded protein is CASSLGFDEQYF.

The sample holds many counts of this clonotype. The chain joins TRBV15 to TRBJ1-5; 9 nucleotides match TRBD1. CDR1 is LNHNV, CDR2 YYDKDF, per germline (reference sequence). V shed 7 bases and J 1 base; nucleotides not matched to a gene: 20. The CDR3 consists of 20 residues. The CDR3 region is CATTSRQGQGISLSNQPQHF. As DNA, the CDR3 is TGTGCCACCACTTCTCGACAGGGACAGGGAATATCTTTGAGCAATCAGCCCCAGCATTTT.

There are many counts of this clonotype. J is TRBJ1-6 and V is TRBV25-1, with D unresolved. The CDR3 length is 11 residues. Germline values: CDR1 MGHDK, CDR2 SYGVNS. Deletions cut 4 bases from V and 14 bases from J, with 9 bases between. CDR3 nucleotide sequence: TGTGCCAGCAGTGGACCTTGGACCCTCCACTTT. It translates to CASSGPWTLHF.

This clonotype appeared many times. The V gene is TRBV7-9, the J gene TRBJ1-2, with D perhaps matching TRBD1 (5 bases). The V end lost 5 bases, the J end lost 4 bases, and 17 bases lay between the germline ends. Germline V gene data show CDR1 as SEHNR and CDR2 as FQNEAQ (reference sequence). The CDR3 loop spans 15 amino acids. The CDR3 loop reads CASSDPSGGSYGYTF. CDR3 DNA: TGTGCCAGCAGCGACCCTTCTGGGGGTAGCTATGGCTACACCTTC.

This clonotype was recorded a few times. This chain's CDR3 is CASSQDTGEDTEAFF. In DNA, the CDR3 is TGCGCCAGCAGCCAAGATACGGGTGAGGACACTGAAGCTTTCTTT. The chain couples TRBV4-3 to TRBJ1-1; D remains ambiguous. The germline V gene encodes CDR1 LGHNA and CDR2 YSLEER. The germline V and J ends were trimmed by 0 bases and 3 bases, with 11 bases remaining between them. The CDR3 has 15 amino acids.

This clonotype was observed many times. This sequence joins TRBV7-9 and TRBJ2-2; tentatively, D is TRBD1 (5 bases). Trimming removed 5 bases at V and 1 base at J, with 8 bases between. CDR3 length: 14 residues. The germline CDR1 and CDR2 sequences are SEHNR and FQNEAQ (reference sequence). The CDR3, as DNA: TGTGCCAGCAGCGTGGACAAGAACACCGGGGAGCTGTTTTTT. Residues: CASSVDKNTGELFF.

The chain links TRBV4-3 to TRBJ2-7, with D perhaps TRBD1 or TRBD2 (5 bases each). CDR3 length equals 16 residues. Per germline, CDR1 LGHNA and CDR2 YSLEER. Trimming took off 1 base at V and 4 bases at J, with 17 bases between the two ends. CDR3 sequence (DNA): TGCGCCAGCAGCCAAGGAGGGGCAGGGATCCCTTACGAGCAGTACTTC. Translated: CASSQGGAGIPYEQYF.

V and J are TRBV7-9 and TRBJ2-5, with 7 bases identical to TRBD1. This CDR3 comprises 13 residues. Germline values: CDR1 SEHNR, CDR2 FQNEAQ (reference sequence). V lost 3 bases and J lost 4; bases outside the gene matches: 2. The CDR3 here is CASSFDRAETQYF. CDR3 DNA: TGTGCCAGCAGCTTTGACAGGGCAGAGACCCAGTACTTC. Full variable domain (rest looked up from reference TRBV7-9 and TRBJ2-5): DTGVSQNPRHKITKRGQNVTFRCDPISEHNRLYWYRQTLGQGPEFLTYFQNEAQLEKSRLLSDRFSAERPKGSFSTLEIQRTEQGDSAMYLCASSFDRAETQYFGPGTRLLVL.

The chain couples TRBV20-1 to TRBJ2-7; 8 bases map to TRBD2. The V segment lost 5 bases and the J segment 6 bases; nucleotides outside the gene matches: 12. Germline values: CDR1 DFQATT, CDR2 SNEGSKA (reference sequence). This CDR3 comprises 14 residues. DNA of the CDR3: TGCAGTGCTGCTCGGAATAGCGGGATGGGCGAGCAGTACTTC. As protein: CSAARNSGMGEQYF.

This clonotype has a count of ten or more. V and J are TRBV10-3 and TRBJ1-5; D unclear. Germline CDR1 is ENHRY and CDR2 is SYGVKD. V was pared by 4 bases and J by 5 bases, with 12 bases between. The CDR3 contains 14 residues. The CDR3 bases are TGTGCCATCAGTGTAGGGCAGGATCATCAGCCCCAGCATTTT. Protein: CAISVGQDHQPQHF.

This clonotype was detected ten times or more. CDR3 amino acids: CASSEAGPDQPQHF. CDR3 DNA: TGTGCCAGCAGTGAAGCGGGACCTGATCAGCCCCAGCATTTT. The chain recombines TRBV6-5 with TRBJ1-5, with D possibly TRBD1 on 5 matching bases. CDR3 length equals 14 residues. V was pared by 5 bases and J by 5 bases, with 13 bases between. The germline V gene has CDR1 MNHEY and CDR2 SVGAGI.

This clonotype was counted at least ten times. The genes are TRBV7-2 and TRBJ2-5, with TRBD2 matching 7 bases. There are 18 residues in the CDR3. From germline, CDR1 is SGHTA and CDR2 FQGNSA. Losses at the gene ends were 6 bases for V and 4 bases for J; bases not matched to a gene: 20. Here the CDR3 DNA reads TGTGCCAGCAGGGACACCGGGACTACCTCCGGGGTTGGAGAGACCCAGTACTTC. Its translation is CASRDTGTTSGVGETQYF.

Only a few counts were recorded for this clonotype. V usage is TRBV2 and J usage is TRBJ2-7, with 7 nucleotides matching TRBD1. J was trimmed by 2 bases and V by 5 bases; bases with no gene match: 18. The CDR3 is 18 residues long. Germline-derived CDR1 and CDR2 are SNHLY and FYNNEI. CDR3 sequence: CASSWDSEAPWDTYEQYF. The CDR3 region has the DNA TGTGCCAGCAGTTGGGACAGTGAGGCCCCCTGGGACACCTACGAGCAGTACTTC. The full variable domain, its missing parts supplied by reference TRBV2 and TRBJ2-7, is EPEVTQTPSHQVTQMGQEVILRCVPISNHLYFYWYRQILGQKVEFLVSFYNNEISEKSEIFDDQFSVERPDGSNFTLKIRSTKLEDSAMYFCASSWDSEAPWDTYEQYFGPGTRLTVT.

This clonotype occurred many times. The chain couples TRBV20-1 to TRBJ1-2, with D uncertain. Trimming took 1 base from V and 7 from J, leaving 10 bases between them. The germline V gene encodes CDR1 DFQATT and CDR2 SNEGSKA (reference sequence). The CDR3 length is 12 residues. In nucleotides, the CDR3 is TGCAGTGCTAGAGGGCTTTTAGCTGGCTACACCTTC. Protein product: CSARGLLAGYTF.

V usage is TRBV7-7 and J usage is TRBJ2-5; D possibly corresponds to TRBD1 (7 bases). This CDR3 comprises 16 residues. Germline CDR1 and CDR2: SSHAT and FNYEAQ (reference sequence). CDR3 bases: TGTGCTAGCGGCTCCCTCGAAGACAGGGATCAAGAGACCCAGTACTTC. It specifies CASGSLEDRDQETQYF.

The chain carries TRBV15 and TRBJ1-1, with TRBD1 as a possible D gene (6 bases). Looked up from germline, CDR1 is LNHNV and CDR2 is YYDKDF (reference sequence). The CDR3 is 16 residues long. The germline V and J ends were trimmed by 6 bases and 1 base, with 18 bases remaining between them. In DNA form, the CDR3 reads TGTGCCACCAGTAACCCTCGAGGGGGGAAGAACACTGAAGCTTTCTTT. Translating it yields CATSNPRGGKNTEAFF.

This clonotype was seen a handful of times. The rearrangement joins TRBV6-2 or TRBV6-3 to TRBJ2-2; weak D call: TRBD2 (6 bases). Between the trimmed V and J ends, which lost 6 bases and 5 bases, there was a span of 16 bases. Germline V gives CDR1 MNHEY, CDR2 SVGEGT. The CDR3 has 15 amino acids. DNA of the CDR3: TGTGCCAGCAGATCCGGGAGAGATAGAACCGGGGAGCTGTTTTTT. Translation gives CASRSGRDRTGELFF.

This rearrangement joins TRBV9 to TRBJ2-2; D unclear. CDR3 size: 12 residues. CDR1 and CDR2 (germline): SGDLS, YYNGEE. V was pared by 6 bases and J by 3 bases, with 6 bases between. CDR3 loop: CASTGYTGELFF. CDR3 sequence (DNA): TGTGCCAGCACGGGTTACACCGGGGAGCTGTTTTTT. The variable domain in full, with the rest retrieved from reference TRBV9 and TRBJ2-2, is DSGVTQTPKHLITATGQRVTLRCSPRSGDLSVYWYQQSLDQGLQFLIQYYNGEERAKGNILERFSAQQFPDLHSELNLSSLELGDSALYFCASTGYTGELFFGEGSRLTVL.

Ten or more counts support this clonotype. The chain carries TRBV7-8 and TRBJ1-2; a weak D match, TRBD1 (6 bases). CDR1 and CDR2 (germline): SGHVS, FQNEAQ. The CDR3 consists of 13 residues. Trimming shortened V by 5 bases and J by 4 bases, and 11 bases separated the two germline ends. The CDR3 region has the DNA TGTGCCAGCAGCCCGGACAGCGCCTATGGCTACACCTTC. It yields the protein CASSPDSAYGYTF. The whole variable domain, remainder taken from reference TRBV7-8 and TRBJ1-2, is GAGVSQSPRYKVAKRGQDVALRCDPISGHVSLFWYQQALGQGPEFLTYFQNEAQLDKSGLPSDRFFAERPEGSVSTLKIQRTQQEDSAVYLCASSPDSAYGYTFGSGTRLTVV.

The rearrangement joins TRBV14 to TRBJ1-5, with D possibly TRBD1 on 6 matching bases. Looked up from germline, CDR1 is SGHDN and CDR2 is FVKESK. V lost 2 bases and J lost 3, with 14 bases in between. The CDR3 has 16 residues. CDR3 protein: CASSQLREGDNQPQHF. CDR3 nucleotides: TGTGCCAGCAGCCAATTAAGGGAGGGGGACAATCAGCCCCAGCATTTT.

This clonotype was counted many times. The rearrangement uses TRBV24-1 and TRBJ2-7, with no clear D. Trimming left V 4 bases short and J 7 bases short, with 13 bases between. CDR1 and CDR2 (germline): KGHDR, SFDVKD. The CDR3 is made up of 13 amino acids. This CDR3 reads CATSEAGSWEQYF. CDR3 bases: TGTGCCACCAGTGAGGCAGGTTCGTGGGAGCAGTACTTC.

The gene calls are TRBV27 and TRBJ1-2; no clear D. The CDR3 covers 14 residues. Germline CDR1 reads MNHEY; CDR2 reads SMNVEV (reference sequence). The ends were cut back, 8 bases at V and 7 bases at J, with 20 bases in the middle. CDR3 sequence (DNA): TGTGCCAGCGGACCTGGGGTCTCCTGGTCTGGCTACACCTTC. Its protein product is CASGPGVSWSGYTF.

The chain couples TRBV24-1 to TRBJ2-5; possible D gene TRBD1, 6 bases. Germline values: CDR1 KGHDR, CDR2 SFDVKD. The CDR3 has 17 residues. The V end was cut by 3 bases, the J end by 3 bases, with 19 bases between. The CDR3 loop reads CATSDTKPGQPEETQYF. CDR3 nucleotide sequence: TGTGCCACCAGTGATACTAAGCCGGGACAACCAGAAGAGACCCAGTACTTC.

This clonotype was recorded many times. The genes are TRBV29-1 and TRBJ1-1; D remains unclear. The germline V gene has CDR1 SQVTM and CDR2 ANQGSEA. The CDR3 has 12 amino acids. Trimming shortened V by 7 bases and J by 0 bases, and 9 bases separated the two germline ends. The CDR3 protein is CSAWTVNTEAFF. DNA of the CDR3: TGCAGCGCCTGGACGGTGAACACTGAAGCTTTCTTT.

The genes are TRBV24-1 and TRBJ1-2; no definite D call. Germline CDR1 KGHDR, CDR2 SFDVKD. The CDR3 spans 15 residues. The ends were cut back, 6 bases at V and 5 bases at J, with 18 bases in the middle. The CDR3 loop is CATSYWTVEHYGYTF. The CDR3 DNA reads TGTGCCACCAGTTACTGGACGGTCGAACATTATGGCTACACCTTC.

This clonotype was seen more than once but under ten times. The chain has TRBV9 and TRBJ2-5, with TRBD2 matching 8 bases. The junction had 14 bases not matched to a gene; V was cut back by 4 bases and J by 6 bases. CDR1 and CDR2 from the germline V gene are SGDLS and YYNGEE. There are 16 residues in the CDR3. The CDR3 here is CASSPNVRGGEKTQYF. In DNA form, the CDR3 reads TGTGCCAGCAGCCCCAACGTCCGGGGGGGGGAGAAGACCCAGTACTTC.

This clonotype was picked up many times. The chain joins TRBV14 to TRBJ1-1, with D unresolved. Germline CDR1 and CDR2: SGHDN and FVKESK. V was clipped by 4 bases and J by 3 bases, with 6 bases between them. The CDR3 totals 12 residues. The CDR3 nucleotides are TGTGCCAGCAGCCCCTGGGACACTGAAGCTTTCTTT. Translating gives CASSPWDTEAFF. The whole variable domain, filled in from reference TRBV14 and TRBJ1-1, reads EAGVTQFPSHSVIEKGQTVTLRCDPISGHDNLYWYRRVMGKEIKFLLHFVKESKQDESGMPNNRFLAERTGGTYSTLKVQPAELEDSGVYFCASSPWDTEAFFGQGTRLTVV.